Below, 19 T cell receptor beta chains from the same sample are listed, as sequenced in a study of blood T cells in healthy people across ages. A J-beta primer mix and a sample-barcoded 5' primer were used in a second PCR of about 7 to 11 cycles. MiXCR, applied by TCRdb to the 5' RACE reads, yields one record per CDR3 protein. The table has 1.5 million to 2 million distinct CDR3 sequences, about 30% seen once. Sequencing was done on a sample of blood. All receptors derive from a woman in her twenties or thirties in good health.

The sample holds one count of this clonotype. The V and J genes are TRBV28 and TRBJ1-1, with D unclear. The V gene lost 3 bases and the J gene lost 5 bases, with 16 bases spanning the gap. The CDR3 is 15 amino acids. Per germline, CDR1 MDHEN and CDR2 SYDVKM. CDR3: CASSFQLRGYTEAFF. In DNA form, the CDR3 reads TGTGCCAGCAGTTTTCAGTTACGGGGATATACTGAAGCTTTCTTT.

The chain couples TRBV6-5 to TRBJ1-1; D is possibly TRBD1 (5 bases). Germline V gene lookup returns CDR1 MNHEY and CDR2 SVGAGI. This CDR3 has 11 residues. Trimming took off 11 bases at V and 8 bases at J, with 15 bases between the two ends. In nucleotides, the CDR3 is TGTGCCGGCCGGGGACTCCGAGAAGCTTTCTTT. The encoded protein is CAGRGLREAFF.

This clonotype was counted only a few times. The V call is TRBV7-2, the J call TRBJ1-1; D is possibly TRBD1 (5 bases). This CDR3 is 13 amino acids long. Germline V gene sequence: CDR1 SGHTA, CDR2 FQGNSA. Trimming removed 5 bases from V and 3 bases from J, with 10 bases in between. CDR3 sequence: CASSPGFDTEAFF. The DNA of the CDR3 is TGTGCCAGCAGCCCAGGGTTTGACACTGAAGCTTTCTTT. Together with reference TRBV7-2 and TRBJ1-1, the CDR3 gives the full variable domain: GAGVSQSPSNKVTEKGKDVELRCDPISGHTALYWYRQSLGQGLEFLIYFQGNSAPDKSGLPSDRFSAERTGGSVSTLTIQRTQQEDSAVYLCASSPGFDTEAFFGQGTRLTVV.

The rearrangement links TRBV9 to TRBJ2-5; D possibly corresponds to TRBD1 (5 bases). The CDR3 contains 15 residues. Trimming stripped 0 bases from V and 11 bases from J, with 20 bases between. Germline CDR1 is SGDLS and CDR2 is YYNGEE. CDR3: CASSVEGLDKGRQYF. The CDR3 DNA reads TGTGCCAGCAGCGTAGAGGGGCTAGACAAAGGAAGGCAGTACTTC.

Turning to this clonotype: Its ends do not fully match the called genes, so a read error is possible. The chain combines TRBV5-5 with TRBJ2-1; a possible D gene is TRBD2 (6 bases). The CDR3 sequence is 16 residues long. Looked up from germline, CDR1 is SGHKS and CDR2 is YYEKEE (reference sequence). The CDR3: CASNLLAPSSYNEQFF. CDR3 DNA: TGTGCCAGCAACTTGCTAGCGCCGTCCTCCTACAATGAGCAGTTCTTC.

This clonotype was seen at least ten times. The gene calls are TRBV12-3 or TRBV12-4 and TRBJ2-7; D is unresolved. Deletions cut 0 bases from V and 2 bases from J, with 11 bases between. The CDR3 has 15 amino acids. Written as DNA, the CDR3 is TGTGCCAGCAGTTTAGCGCGCGGCGATCCCTACGAGCAGTACTTC. It codes for CASSLARGDPYEQYF.

This chain uses TRBV6-1 with TRBJ2-7, with 9 positions matching TRBD1. CDR1 and CDR2 (germline): MNHNS, SASEGT. The junction had 22 bases not matched to a gene; V was cut back by 6 bases and J by 4 bases. The CDR3 is 19 residues long. CDR3: CASRRTGTGLYRGGYEQYF. The DNA of the CDR3 is TGTGCCAGCAGAAGAACCGGGACAGGGTTATATAGGGGGGGTTACGAGCAGTACTTC.

This clonotype has at least ten counts. J is TRBJ2-1 and V is TRBV5-1; D is unresolved. This CDR3 is built from 15 residues. CDR1 is SGHRS and CDR2 is YFSETQ in the germline V gene. The V and J ends lost 2 bases and 1 base respectively, with 10 bases between them. The CDR3 DNA follows: TGCGCCAGCAGCTTAAGGGCTACGTCCTACAATGAGCAGTTCTTC. As protein: CASSLRATSYNEQFF.

The rearrangement joins TRBV9 to TRBJ1-6, with 12 bases that match TRBD1. Germline lookup yields CDR1 SGDLS and CDR2 YYNGEE. The CDR3 runs 17 residues. V shed 3 bases, J shed 6 bases, and the junction held 7 bases outside the gene matches. CDR3 residues: CASSARDRGLGNSPLHF. CDR3 DNA: TGTGCCAGCAGCGCCCGGGACAGGGGGCTAGGTAATTCACCCCTCCACTTT.

The sample holds a few counts of this clonotype. Since a much larger clone is just one base distant, this may be a read error. The chain uses TRBV12-3 or TRBV12-4 and TRBJ2-5; 12 nucleotides align to TRBD2. The CDR3 is 15 amino acids. This CDR3 is CASSQLAGGQEAQYF. For the CDR3, the DNA is TGTGCCAGCAGTCAGCTAGCGGGGGGGCAAGAGGCCCAGTACTTC.

Worth noting for this clonotype: No conserved phenylalanine or tryptophan ends this CDR3, so it is likely a read error. The chain uses TRBV12-3 or TRBV12-4 and TRBJ2-3, with no clear D. This CDR3 contains 12 residues. Deletions cut 3 bases from V and 5 bases from J, with 6 bases between. This CDR3 is CASSLYGDTQYL. DNA for the CDR3: TGTGCCAGCAGTTTGTACGGAGATACGCAGTATCTT.

On this clonotype: Given a much more abundant clone one base away, this may be a read error. The chain recombines TRBV29-1 with TRBJ2-7, with D possibly being TRBD2 (7 bases). Germline assignment: CDR1 SQVTM and CDR2 ANQGSEA. The CDR3 extends over 14 amino acids. Trimming shortened V by 3 bases and J by 5 bases, and 17 bases separated the two germline ends. For the CDR3, the DNA is TGCAGCGTTGATGGGGGGGCTGGTTGGGACGAGCAGTACTTC. Translation: CSVDGGAGWDEQYF.

This chain joins TRBV5-6 and TRBJ2-7; D ambiguous. The DNA end is a closer match to TRBJ2-5, so the J assignment may be wrong. The CDR3 runs 16 residues. Germline V lookup: CDR1 SGHDT, CDR2 YYEEEE. CDR3 sequence: CASSREFQVARRTQYF. In DNA form, the CDR3 reads TGTGCCAGCAGCCGCGAGTTTCAGGTAGCAAGGCGGACCCAGTACTTC.

This chain links TRBV28 with TRBJ1-5; TRBD1 might be the D (5 bases). The CDR3 spans 13 residues. The germline V gene encodes CDR1 MDHEN and CDR2 SYDVKM. The germline V and J ends were trimmed by 3 bases and 13 bases, with 16 bases remaining between them. The CDR3 DNA is TGTGCCAGCAGTTTTGGCGGGGCACTGGGGCAGCATTTT. Its protein is CASSFGGALGQHF. Looking up the rest from reference TRBV28 and TRBJ1-5 gives the full variable domain: DVKVTQSSRYLVKRTGEKVFLECVQDMDHENMFWYRQDPGLGLRLIYFSYDVKMKEKGDIPEGYSVSREKKERFSLILESASTNQTSMYLCASSFGGALGQHFGDGTRLSIL.

The chain employs TRBV12-3 or TRBV12-4 and TRBJ1-5, with 7 bases aligning to TRBD1. The junction had 13 bases not matched to a gene; V was cut back by 5 bases and J by 9 bases. The CDR3 runs 15 residues. CDR3 amino acids: CASSRTGAPARPQHF. The CDR3 coding sequence is TGTGCCAGCAGTCGTACAGGGGCCCCCGCACGGCCCCAGCATTTT.

In its sample, this clonotype was seen many times. CDR3 region: CVDPGGRKMETQYF. The CDR3 region has the DNA TGTGTCGACCCTGGGGGGAGGAAGATGGAGACCCAGTACTTC. The gene calls are TRBV7-4 and TRBJ2-5; possibly TRBD2 for D (6 bases). CDR1 and CDR2 (germline): SGHVT, SQSDAQ. The CDR3 has 14 amino acids.

This clonotype was observed a few times. This chain joins TRBV6-5 and TRBJ2-3, with D unresolved. The CDR3 is made up of 14 amino acids. Germline values: CDR1 MNHEY, CDR2 SVGAGI. V was shortened by 3 bases and J by 0 bases, with 7 bases between the two germline ends. The CDR3 DNA follows: TGTGCCAGCAGTTATCAGGCTAGCACAGATACGCAGTATTTT. It specifies CASSYQASTDTQYF.

The table lists this clonotype with a few counts. The rearrangement links TRBV12-3 or TRBV12-4 to TRBJ2-7; 12 bases align to TRBD1. V was clipped by 3 bases and J by 2 bases; unmatched bases: 2. This CDR3 comprises 15 residues. DNA for the CDR3: TGTGCCAGCAGTTTTGGGACAGGGGGCACCTACGAGCAGTACTTC. It is translated as CASSFGTGGTYEQYF.

There are a few counts of this clonotype. The CDR3 bases are TGTGCCAGCAGTTCCGCGACGGTCGGTGGCTACACCTTC. This codes for CASSSATVGGYTF. J is TRBJ1-2 and V is TRBV6-6; D ambiguous. Germline V CDR1 and CDR2: MNHNY, SVGAGI (reference sequence). The V end was cut by 4 bases, the J end by 7 bases, with 13 bases between. This CDR3 has 13 amino acids.